The T cell receptor (beta chain) described here comes from a study of blood T cell repertoires in COVID-19. Study details: Some COVID-19 samples were acute and others convalescent; all came from the United States, Italy and Spain. PBMCs, B-cell-depleted T cells, or T cells were the source of the cDNA or gDNA that made up the material.

What the recovered Cohort 3 donors had was two negative PCRs, clearance, or symptom resolution. This table comes from immunoSEQ multiplex PCR, and its TCRdb copy is limited to in-frame clones, with some not included. The repertoire holds roughly 180,000 clones, with approximately 88% as singletons. This TCR was sampled from an older woman who had recovered from COVID-19. The sample consisted of PBMCs or T cells enriched from blood (not recorded which).

CDR3 region: CATSDHGGETQYF. CDR3 coding DNA: TGTGCCACCAGTGATCACGGGGGAGAGACCCAGTACTTC. The rearrangement uses TRBV24-1 and TRBJ2-5; D may be TRBD2 (6 bases). Germline V lookup: CDR1 KGHDR, CDR2 SFDVKD. V lost 3 bases and J lost 4, with 8 bases in between. The CDR3 totals 13 residues.